Below are 18 T cell receptor beta chains sequenced from a single sample in a study of blood T cell repertoires in COVID-19. Produced via immunoSEQ multiplex PCR; TCRdb's table is partial and in-frame only. The data hold approximately 150,000 clones, with roughly nine tenths observed a single time. Sequenced input: peripheral blood. The receptors stem from a woman in her sixties or seventies with active COVID-19.

The rearrangement uses TRBV30 and TRBJ1-4; D remains unclear. Germline V gene data show CDR1 as GTSNPN and CDR2 as SVGIG (reference sequence). The CDR3 runs to 15 residues. The ends were cut back, 1 base at V and 8 bases at J, with 17 bases in the middle. CDR3 amino acids: CAWSGPGVSGEKLFF. DNA of the CDR3: TGTGCCTGGAGTGGACCCGGGGTCTCCGGGGAAAAACTGTTTTTT.

The CDR3 nucleotides are TGTGCCAGCAGCTTACGGAGAGGAAGACTCAATGAAAAACTGTTTTTT. Its translation is CASSLRRGRLNEKLFF. The chain couples TRBV7-2 to TRBJ1-4; D not certain. V gave up 2 bases and J gave up 5 bases, with 15 bases separating them. Germline V CDR1 and CDR2: SGHTA, FQGNSA. The CDR3 length is 16 residues.

The J gene is TRBJ1-5, the V gene TRBV27; possible D gene TRBD1, 5 bases. Trimming removed 7 bases from V and 4 bases from J, with 17 bases in between. This CDR3 contains 15 residues. Per the germline V gene, CDR1 is MNHEY and CDR2 is SMNVEV (reference sequence). The CDR3 sequence is CASKKGPGMNQPQHF. CDR3 DNA sequence: TGTGCCAGCAAAAAGGGGCCAGGGATGAATCAGCCCCAGCATTTT.

The chain carries TRBV5-1 and TRBJ2-7, with 11 bases identical to TRBD2. There are 15 residues in the CDR3. The J segment lost 5 bases and the V segment lost 0 bases, leaving 4 bases of the junction unmatched. Germline CDR1 and CDR2: SGHRS and YFSETQ. The CDR3 DNA sequence: TGCGCCAGCAGCTTGGGGCTAGCGGGAGGCCACGAGCAGTACTTC. The encoded protein is CASSLGLAGGHEQYF.

The rearrangement links TRBV5-1 to TRBJ2-7; tentative D call: TRBD2 (5 bases). The germline gives CDR1 SGHRS, CDR2 YFSETQ. The CDR3 totals 13 residues. The V gene lost 5 bases and the J gene lost 3 bases, with 12 bases spanning the gap. In nucleotides, the CDR3 is TGCGCCAGCAGGATTGAAGCGGACTACGAGCAGTACTTC. It translates to CASRIEADYEQYF.

The chain uses TRBV6-6 and TRBJ2-6, with D uncertain. Germline values: CDR1 MNHNY, CDR2 SVGAGI (reference sequence). The CDR3 is 13 residues long. V gave up 8 bases and J gave up 4 bases, with 9 bases separating them. DNA of the CDR3: TGTGCCAGCGATGGCTCAGGGGCCAACGTCCTGACTTTC. Translating it yields CASDGSGANVLTF.

The rearrangement links TRBV2 to TRBJ2-7, with D possibly matching TRBD1 (5 bases). The germline V gene encodes CDR1 SNHLY and CDR2 FYNNEI. V shed 3 bases and J shed 5 bases, with 17 bases lying between them. CDR3 size: 15 residues. The chain's CDR3 is CASSDVGRFLHEQYF. In DNA, the CDR3 is TGTGCCAGCAGTGATGTGGGGCGCTTCCTCCACGAGCAGTACTTC.

The chain couples TRBV5-6 to TRBJ1-2; 9 nucleotides line up with TRBD1. The V segment lost 8 bases and the J segment 3 bases; nucleotides outside the gene matches: 8. Germline V CDR1 and CDR2: SGHDT, YYEEEE. This CDR3 contains 14 residues. CDR3 loop: CASKTGQGDYGYTF. CDR3 DNA sequence: TGTGCCAGTAAAACGGGACAGGGTGACTATGGCTACACCTTC. Full variable domain (rest looked up from reference TRBV5-6 and TRBJ1-2): DAGVTQSPTHLIKTRGQQVTLRCSPKSGHDTVSWYQQALGQGPQFIFQYYEEEERQRGNFPDRFSGHQFPNYSSELNVNALLLGDSALYLCASKTGQGDYGYTFGSGTRLTVV.

V is TRBV4-2 and J is TRBJ2-1; 13 nucleotides line up with TRBD2. The CDR3 has 21 residues. Germline loops: CDR1 LGHNA, CDR2 YNFKEQ. V gave up 4 bases and J gave up 0 bases; unmatched junction bases: 15. CDR3 sequence: CASSPMTSGRRANSSYNEQFF. CDR3 in DNA: TGTGCCAGCAGCCCCATGACTAGCGGGAGGCGAGCAAACAGCTCCTACAATGAGCAGTTCTTC.

This chain uses TRBV15 with TRBJ2-1, with 13 bases that match TRBD2. There are 16 residues in the CDR3. The V gene's germline CDR1 is LNHNV and CDR2 YYDKDF (reference sequence). The V segment lost 1 base and the J segment 8 bases; nucleotides outside the gene matches: 5. The CDR3 reads CATSRAQLAGGDEQFF. As DNA, the CDR3 is TGTGCCACCAGCAGAGCCCAACTAGCGGGAGGGGATGAGCAGTTCTTC.

This chain joins TRBV28 and TRBJ2-3, with D perhaps matching TRBD2 (6 bases). This CDR3 comprises 16 residues. The V and J ends lost 1 base and 3 bases respectively, with 14 bases between them. From germline, CDR1 is MDHEN and CDR2 SYDVKM. The CDR3 DNA reads as TGTGCCAGCAGTTTATTCGGCGGGACCGGGACAGATACGCAGTATTTT. This encodes CASSLFGGTGTDTQYF.

The rearrangement links TRBV10-3 to TRBJ1-5; 7 bases match TRBD1. V gave up 5 bases and J gave up 2 bases; unmatched junction bases: 0. Germline V gene lookup returns CDR1 ENHRY and CDR2 SYGVKD. CDR3 size: 13 residues. The CDR3 coding sequence is TGTGCCATCAGTACAGGGGGCAATCAGCCCCAGCATTTT. Translated: CAISTGGNQPQHF.

This rearrangement joins TRBV21-1 to TRBJ2-1; the DNA was not used to check the table's D call, TRBD2. TRBV21-1 is deemed a pseudogene. The CDR3 is 14 amino acids. The CDR3 sequence: CASSNGSGRNEQFF. CDR3 sequence (DNA): TGTGCCAGCAGCAATGGTAGCGGACGGAATGAGCAGTTCTTC.

This rearrangement joins TRBV27 to TRBJ2-1, with 14 bases that match TRBD2. The CDR3 loop spans 15 amino acids. Germline CDR1 MNHEY, CDR2 SMNVEV (reference sequence). The V and J ends lost 5 bases and 9 bases, in that order; junction bases with no gene match: 6. This CDR3 is CASSVPGLAGVEQFF. The DNA of the CDR3 is TGTGCCAGCAGTGTACCGGGACTAGCGGGAGTTGAGCAGTTCTTC.

V usage is TRBV5-6 and J usage is TRBJ2-1; possible D gene TRBD2, 6 bases. Germline assignment: CDR1 SGHDT and CDR2 YYEEEE. The CDR3 runs to 15 residues. Trimming left V 4 bases short and J 7 bases short, with 18 bases between. The CDR3 protein is CASSRLNSRGNEQFF. CDR3 in DNA: TGTGCCAGCAGCCGCCTGAACAGCCGGGGGAATGAGCAGTTCTTC.

The chain links TRBV5-4 to TRBJ2-1, with 13 bases matching TRBD2. This CDR3 spans 17 amino acids. From germline, CDR1 is SGHNT and CDR2 YYREEE (reference sequence). The V segment lost 4 bases and the J segment 10 bases; nucleotides outside the gene matches: 14. CDR3 residues: CASSRVSGLAGVGEQFF. In DNA, the CDR3 is TGTGCCAGCAGCCGGGTTAGCGGACTAGCGGGAGTAGGGGAGCAGTTCTTC.

The chain has TRBV5-1 and TRBJ2-1, with 8 bases aligning to TRBD1. The CDR3 is 16 amino acids. V was clipped by 2 bases and J by 12 bases; unmatched bases: 16. Germline V gene sequence: CDR1 SGHRS, CDR2 YFSETQ. The CDR3 region is CASSLSGTGGAWGQFF. DNA of the CDR3: TGCGCCAGCAGCTTATCCGGTACAGGGGGTGCTTGGGGGCAGTTCTTC. Together with reference TRBV5-1 and TRBJ2-1, the CDR3 gives the full variable domain: KAGVTQTPRYLIKTRGQQVTLSCSPISGHRSVSWYQQTPGQGLQFLFEYFSETQRNKGNFPGRFSGRQFSNSRSEMNVSTLELGDSALYLCASSLSGTGGAWGQFFGPGTRLTVL.

The rearrangement uses TRBV5-1 and TRBJ2-1, with a possible D match to TRBD2 (7 bases). The germline V gene encodes CDR1 SGHRS and CDR2 YFSETQ. V lost 2 bases to trimming and J lost 0 bases, with 12 bases between them. The CDR3 has 16 amino acids. CDR3 sequence (DNA): TGCGCCAGCAGCTTCCTGGCGGGGGCCTCCTACAATGAGCAGTTCTTC. Translation gives CASSFLAGASYNEQFF.